Sequencing of this T cell receptor beta chain was carried out in a study of post-analysis software for immune sequencing data. Whole-study results and caveats: The five TRBV segments detected at higher frequency in patients than in controls included TRBV5-6, TRBV5-1 and TRBV20-1. Multiple sclerosis patients showed significantly lower normalized Chao1 diversity than controls did.

Note on this clonotype: What it recognizes is unknown.

The V end was cut by 1 base, the J end by 2 bases, with 9 bases between. From germline, CDR1 is MNHNS and CDR2 SASEGT. There are 14 residues in the CDR3. Presence of unique molecular identifiers characterized the TCR beta cDNA libraries. The source material, roughly 0.9 to 11 million T cells, gave rise to about 490,000 cDNA molecules. TCRdb re-derived calls from the PCR reads in MiXCR, one entry per CDR3 protein. The sample carries some 890,000 distinct CDR3 sequences, around 53% recorded once. Sequences were obtained from blood. This receptor was obtained from a girl aged 5 to 17 with multiple sclerosis. V and J are TRBV6-1 and TRBJ2-7; possibly TRBD2 for D (5 bases). CDR3 nucleotides: TGTGCCAGCAGTGAAGAGGAGGCGACCTACGAGCAGTACTTC. Protein sequence: CASSEEEATYEQYF.